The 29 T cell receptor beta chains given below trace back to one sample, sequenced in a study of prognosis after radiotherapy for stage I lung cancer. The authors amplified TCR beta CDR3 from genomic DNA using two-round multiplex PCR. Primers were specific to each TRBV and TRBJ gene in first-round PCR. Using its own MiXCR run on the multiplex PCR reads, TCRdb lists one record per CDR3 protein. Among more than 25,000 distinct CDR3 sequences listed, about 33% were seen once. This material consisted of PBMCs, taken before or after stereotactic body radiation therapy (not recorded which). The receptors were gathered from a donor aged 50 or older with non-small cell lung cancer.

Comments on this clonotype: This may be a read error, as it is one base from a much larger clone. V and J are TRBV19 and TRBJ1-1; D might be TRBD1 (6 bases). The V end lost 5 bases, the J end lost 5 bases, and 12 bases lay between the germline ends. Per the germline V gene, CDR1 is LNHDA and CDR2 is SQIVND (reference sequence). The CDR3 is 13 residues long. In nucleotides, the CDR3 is TGTGCCAGTAGTCATACAGGGAGGACTGAAGCTTTCTTT. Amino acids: CASSHTGRTEAFF.

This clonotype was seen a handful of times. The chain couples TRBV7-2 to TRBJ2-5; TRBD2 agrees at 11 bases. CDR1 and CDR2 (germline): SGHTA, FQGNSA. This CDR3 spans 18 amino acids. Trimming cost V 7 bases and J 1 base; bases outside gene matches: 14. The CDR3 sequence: CASNSLTPSGRSQETQYF. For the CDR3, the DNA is TGTGCCAGCAACTCACTTACTCCTAGCGGGAGGTCCCAAGAGACCCAGTACTTC. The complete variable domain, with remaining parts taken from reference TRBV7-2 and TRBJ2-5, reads GAGVSQSPSNKVTEKGKDVELRCDPISGHTALYWYRQSLGQGLEFLIYFQGNSAPDKSGLPSDRFSAERTGGSVSTLTIQRTQQEDSAVYLCASNSLTPSGRSQETQYFGPGTRLLVL.

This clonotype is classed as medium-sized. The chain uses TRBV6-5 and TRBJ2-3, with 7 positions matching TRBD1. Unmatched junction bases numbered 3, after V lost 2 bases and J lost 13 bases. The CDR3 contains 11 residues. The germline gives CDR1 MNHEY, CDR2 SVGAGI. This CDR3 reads CASSYRGRKYF. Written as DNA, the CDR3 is TGTGCCAGCAGTTACAGGGGGCGGAAGTATTTT.

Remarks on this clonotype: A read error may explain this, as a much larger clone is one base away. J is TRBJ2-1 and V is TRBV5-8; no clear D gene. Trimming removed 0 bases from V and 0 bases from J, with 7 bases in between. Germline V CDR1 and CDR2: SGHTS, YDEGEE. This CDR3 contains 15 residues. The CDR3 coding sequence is TGTGCCAGCAGCTTGGGCCTTAACTCCTACAATGAGCAGTTCTTC. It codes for CASSLGLNSYNEQFF. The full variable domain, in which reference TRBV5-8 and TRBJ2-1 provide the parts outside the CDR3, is EAGVTQSPTHLIKTRGQQATLRCSPISGHTSVYWYQQALGLGLQFLLWYDEGEERNRGNFPPRFSGRQFPNYSSELNVNALELEDSALYLCASSLGLNSYNEQFFGPGTRLTVL.

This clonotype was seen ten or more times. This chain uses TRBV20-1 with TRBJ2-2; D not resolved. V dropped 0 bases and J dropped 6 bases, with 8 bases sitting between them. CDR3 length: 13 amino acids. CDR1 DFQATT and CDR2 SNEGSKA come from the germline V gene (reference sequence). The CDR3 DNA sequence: TGCAGTGCTAGAGATGACCCGGCCGGGGAGCTGTTTTTT. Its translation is CSARDDPAGELFF.

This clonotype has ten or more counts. In DNA, the CDR3 is TGCGCCAGCAGCGGAGAATCTGGGACGTTTACCGGGGAGCTGTTTTTT. Protein: CASSGESGTFTGELFF. This chain joins TRBV5-1 and TRBJ2-2; D could derive from TRBD1 or TRBD2 (5 bases each). The V end was cut by 4 bases, the J end by 5 bases, with 18 bases between. CDR3 size: 16 residues. Per the germline V gene, CDR1 is SGHRS and CDR2 is YFSETQ.

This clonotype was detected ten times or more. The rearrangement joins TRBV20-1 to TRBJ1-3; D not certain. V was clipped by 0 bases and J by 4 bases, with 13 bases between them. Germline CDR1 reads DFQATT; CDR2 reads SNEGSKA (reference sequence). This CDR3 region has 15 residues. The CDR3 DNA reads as TGCAGTGCTAGAGATCCTCAAGACCCCGGAAACACCATATATTTT. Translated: CSARDPQDPGNTIYF.

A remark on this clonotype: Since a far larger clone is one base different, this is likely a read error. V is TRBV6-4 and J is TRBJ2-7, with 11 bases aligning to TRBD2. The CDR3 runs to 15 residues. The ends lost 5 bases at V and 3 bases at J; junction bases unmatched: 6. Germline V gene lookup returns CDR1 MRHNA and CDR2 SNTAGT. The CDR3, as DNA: TGTGCCAGCAGTACACTAGCGGGAGTAGTCTACGAGCAGTACTTC. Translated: CASSTLAGVVYEQYF.

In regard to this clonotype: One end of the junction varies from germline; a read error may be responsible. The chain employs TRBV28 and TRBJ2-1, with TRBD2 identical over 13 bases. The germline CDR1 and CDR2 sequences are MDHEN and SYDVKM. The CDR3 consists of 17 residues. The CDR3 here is CASYLRGLAGSRNEQLF. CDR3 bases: TGTGCCAGCTACCTTCGGGGACTAGCGGGATCTCGGAATGAGCAGCTCTTC.

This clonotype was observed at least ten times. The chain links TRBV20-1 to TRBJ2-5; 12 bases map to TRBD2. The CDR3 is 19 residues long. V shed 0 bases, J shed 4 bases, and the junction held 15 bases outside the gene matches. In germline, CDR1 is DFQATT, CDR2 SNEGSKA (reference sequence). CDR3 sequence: CSARERDRRTSGTRETQYF. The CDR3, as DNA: TGCAGTGCTAGAGAAAGGGATCGCCGGACTAGCGGGACTAGAGAGACCCAGTACTTC.

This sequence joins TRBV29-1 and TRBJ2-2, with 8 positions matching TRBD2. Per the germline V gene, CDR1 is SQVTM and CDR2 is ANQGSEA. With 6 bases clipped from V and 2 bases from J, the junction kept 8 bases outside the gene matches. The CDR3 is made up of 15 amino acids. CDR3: CSVSSGSGNTGELFF. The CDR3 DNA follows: TGCAGCGTCTCTAGCGGGTCGGGTAACACCGGGGAGCTGTTTTTT.

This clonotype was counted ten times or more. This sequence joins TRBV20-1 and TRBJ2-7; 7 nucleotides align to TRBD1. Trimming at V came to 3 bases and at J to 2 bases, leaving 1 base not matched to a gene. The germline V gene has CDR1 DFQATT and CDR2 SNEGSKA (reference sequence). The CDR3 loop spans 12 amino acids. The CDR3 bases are TGCAGTGCTAGGGGACAGACCTACGAGCAGTACTTC. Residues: CSARGQTYEQYF.

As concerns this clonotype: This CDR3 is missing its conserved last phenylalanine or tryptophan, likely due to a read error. CDR3 sequence: CASSFLPDSSYGYTI. The CDR3 bases are TGTGCCAGCAGTTTCCTTCCGGACTCGAGCTATGGCTACACCATC. This chain links TRBV27 with TRBJ1-2, with D unclear. CDR3 size: 15 residues. From germline, CDR1 is MNHEY and CDR2 SMNVEV (reference sequence). V was pared by 3 bases and J by 4 bases, with 15 bases between.

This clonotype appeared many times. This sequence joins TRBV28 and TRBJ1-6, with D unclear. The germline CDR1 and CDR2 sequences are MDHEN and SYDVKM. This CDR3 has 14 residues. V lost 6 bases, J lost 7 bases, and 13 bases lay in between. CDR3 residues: CASRIRLSNSPLHF. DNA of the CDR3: TGTGCCAGCAGAATTAGACTCTCCAATTCACCCCTCCACTTT.

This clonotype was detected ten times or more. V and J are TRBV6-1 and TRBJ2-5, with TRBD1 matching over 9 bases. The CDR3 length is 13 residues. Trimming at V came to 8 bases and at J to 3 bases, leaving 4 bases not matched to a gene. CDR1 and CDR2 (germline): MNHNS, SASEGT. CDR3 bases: TGTGCCAGCCGGACAGGGGCTGAAGAGACCCAGTACTTC. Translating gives CASRTGAEETQYF.

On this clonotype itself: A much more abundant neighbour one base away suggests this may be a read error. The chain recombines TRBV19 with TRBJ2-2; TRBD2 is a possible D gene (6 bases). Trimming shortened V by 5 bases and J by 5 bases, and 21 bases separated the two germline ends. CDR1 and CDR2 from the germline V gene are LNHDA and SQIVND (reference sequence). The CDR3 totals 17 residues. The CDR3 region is CASSPSSVRARTGELFF. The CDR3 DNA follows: TGTGCCAGTAGTCCGTCTAGCGTGAGGGCAAGGACCGGGGAGCTGTTTTTT.

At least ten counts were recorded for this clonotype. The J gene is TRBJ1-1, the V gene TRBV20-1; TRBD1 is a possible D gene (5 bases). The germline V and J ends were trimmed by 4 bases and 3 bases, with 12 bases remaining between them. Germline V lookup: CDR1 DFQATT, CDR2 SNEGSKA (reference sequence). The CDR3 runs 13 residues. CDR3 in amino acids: CSATKGTYTEAFF. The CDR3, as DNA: TGCAGTGCTACGAAGGGGACCTACACTGAAGCTTTCTTT.

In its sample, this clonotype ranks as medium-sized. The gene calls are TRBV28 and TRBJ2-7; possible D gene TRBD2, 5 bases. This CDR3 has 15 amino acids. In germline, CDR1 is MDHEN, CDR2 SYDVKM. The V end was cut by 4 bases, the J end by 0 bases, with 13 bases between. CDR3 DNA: TGTGCCAGCAGTTCGAGGGTTTACAGCTCCTACGAGCAGTACTTC. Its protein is CASSSRVYSSYEQYF.

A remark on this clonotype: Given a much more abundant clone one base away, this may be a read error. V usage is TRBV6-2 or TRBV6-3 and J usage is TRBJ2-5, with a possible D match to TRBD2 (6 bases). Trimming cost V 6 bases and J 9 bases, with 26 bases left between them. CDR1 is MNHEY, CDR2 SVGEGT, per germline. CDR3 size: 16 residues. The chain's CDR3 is CASRPPGSGCGGAQYF. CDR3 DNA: TGTGCCAGCAGACCCCCCGGAAGCGGGTGCGGAGGGGCCCAGTACTTC.

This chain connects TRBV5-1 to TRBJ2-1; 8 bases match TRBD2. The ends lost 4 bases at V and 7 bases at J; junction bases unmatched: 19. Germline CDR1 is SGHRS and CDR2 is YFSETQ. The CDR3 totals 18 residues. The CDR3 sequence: CASSRWGRLAGFDNEQFF. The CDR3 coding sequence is TGCGCCAGCAGCCGTTGGGGGAGGTTAGCGGGATTCGATAATGAGCAGTTCTTC.

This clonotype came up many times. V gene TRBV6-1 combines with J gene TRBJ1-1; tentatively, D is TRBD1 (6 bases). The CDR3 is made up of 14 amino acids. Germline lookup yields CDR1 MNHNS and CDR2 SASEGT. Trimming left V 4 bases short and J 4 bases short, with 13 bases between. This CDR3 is CASSAPQGLTEAFF. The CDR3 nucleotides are TGTGCCAGCAGTGCCCCCCAGGGGCTCACTGAAGCTTTCTTT.

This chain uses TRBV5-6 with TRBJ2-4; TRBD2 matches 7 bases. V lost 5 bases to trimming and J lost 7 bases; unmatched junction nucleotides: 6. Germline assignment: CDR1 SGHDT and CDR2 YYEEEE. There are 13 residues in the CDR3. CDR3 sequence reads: CASSYGGSNIQYF. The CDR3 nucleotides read TGTGCCAGCAGTTACGGCGGGAGTAACATTCAGTACTTC.

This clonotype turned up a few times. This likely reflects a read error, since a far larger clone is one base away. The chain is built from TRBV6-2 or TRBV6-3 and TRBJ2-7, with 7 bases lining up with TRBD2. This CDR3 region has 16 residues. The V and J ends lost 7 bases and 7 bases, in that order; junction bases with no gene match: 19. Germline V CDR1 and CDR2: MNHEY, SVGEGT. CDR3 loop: CASIETGVLWGGEQYF. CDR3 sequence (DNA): TGTGCCAGCATTGAAACCGGGGTTCTTTGGGGAGGGGAGCAGTACTTC.

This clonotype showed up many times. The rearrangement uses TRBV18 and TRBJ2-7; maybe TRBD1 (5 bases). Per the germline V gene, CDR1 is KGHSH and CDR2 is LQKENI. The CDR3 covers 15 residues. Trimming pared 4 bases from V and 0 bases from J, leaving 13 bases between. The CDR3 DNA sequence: TGTGCCAGCTCACAAGGGGTGGGCAGCTCCTACGAGCAGTACTTC. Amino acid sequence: CASSQGVGSSYEQYF.

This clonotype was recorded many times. This CDR3 is CATSDFTRTGYTGELFF. As DNA, the CDR3 is TGTGCCACCAGTGATTTCACAAGGACAGGGTACACCGGGGAGCTGTTTTTT. The rearrangement uses TRBV24-1 and TRBJ2-2, with 8 bases fitting TRBD1. Germline V CDR1 and CDR2: KGHDR, SFDVKD. This CDR3 has 17 amino acids. V shed 1 base, J shed 3 bases, and the junction held 6 bases outside the gene matches.

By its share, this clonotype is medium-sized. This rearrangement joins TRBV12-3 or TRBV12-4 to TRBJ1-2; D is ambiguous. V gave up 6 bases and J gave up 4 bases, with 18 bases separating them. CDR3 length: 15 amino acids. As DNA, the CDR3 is TGTGCCAGCAGGCACAACACGCTTGGAGCCTATGGCTACACCTTC. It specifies CASRHNTLGAYGYTF.

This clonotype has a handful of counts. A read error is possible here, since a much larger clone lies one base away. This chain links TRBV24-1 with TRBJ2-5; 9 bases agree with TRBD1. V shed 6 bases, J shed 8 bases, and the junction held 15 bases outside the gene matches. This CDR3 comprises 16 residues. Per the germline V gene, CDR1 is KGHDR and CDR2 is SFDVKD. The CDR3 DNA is TGTGCCACCAGTCGATCCGGGACAGGGTTAAAGGATACCCAGTACTTC. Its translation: CATSRSGTGLKDTQYF.

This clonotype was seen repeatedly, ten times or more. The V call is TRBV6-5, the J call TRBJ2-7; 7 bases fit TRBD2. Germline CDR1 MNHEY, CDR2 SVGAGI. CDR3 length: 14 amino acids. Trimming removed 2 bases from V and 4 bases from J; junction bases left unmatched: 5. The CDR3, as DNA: TGTGCCAGCAGTTACGGGCGGGGAGGGTACGAGCAGTACTTC. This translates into CASSYGRGGYEQYF.

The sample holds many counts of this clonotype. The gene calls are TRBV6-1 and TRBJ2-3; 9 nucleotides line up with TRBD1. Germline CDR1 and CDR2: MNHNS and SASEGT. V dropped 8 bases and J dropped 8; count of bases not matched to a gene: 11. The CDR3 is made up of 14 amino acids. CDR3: CASLDRGMAGTQYF. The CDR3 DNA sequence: TGTGCCAGCTTGGACAGGGGTATGGCCGGTACGCAGTATTTT.